What follows describes a single T cell receptor (beta chain). Its target is unknown. Single TCR cDNA molecules each had their own unique molecular identifier. TCRdb fed the 5' RACE reads into MiXCR, producing one record per CDR3 protein. The sample yields some 3,000 distinct CDR3 sequences, less than 45% seen once. The sample comes from a study of spatial heterogeneity in lung cancer. For the study at large: There were, on average, more than nine raw-read appearances for each unique TCR and UMI combination.

Points from the study as a whole: Among blood samples, ubiquitous expanded tumor TCRs appeared more at resection than at follow-up.

Documented time point: sample taken at primary tumor resection. Material for sequencing was whole RNA from tumor, nontumor lung or frozen PBMC, left unsorted. The donors were 72 patients with non-small cell lung cancer that was early-stage and untreated. The clonotype was recovered from a male donor with early-stage non-small cell lung cancer. The sample consisted of PBMCs, taken at surgery.

The CDR3 DNA is TGTGCCAGTAGTATCAGCCACATTCAGTACTTC. Translated: CASSISHIQYF. The chain is built from TRBV19 and TRBJ2-4, with D unresolved. Germline loops: CDR1 LNHDA, CDR2 SQIVND (reference sequence). The ends were cut back, 3 bases at V and 8 bases at J, with 5 bases in the middle. The CDR3 runs 11 residues.